Detailed here is one TCR beta chain. Antigen unknown. The data were taken from a study of T cell responses to AZD1222 COVID-19 vaccine. Study in general: It was second doses at about 4 or about 12 weeks that were pooled.

Generated by immunoSEQ multiplex PCR, the TCRdb table keeps only in-frame clones and is missing some. This sample yields some 170,000 clones, of which 85% to 95% are seen a single time; 2.5% to 3% belongs to the top ten. Notes on the study in general: Receipt of two AZD1222 doses was followed by a rise in Spike-specific TCR breadth and depth. Variant regions that are unmutated are reportedly the target of nearly half of spike-specific TCRs.

Germline values: CDR1 SGHDN, CDR2 FVKESK. V was pared by 4 bases and J by 5 bases, with 5 bases of the junction left unmatched. The CDR3 consists of 15 residues. The sequencing here drew on peripheral blood, taken on day 0 of AZD1222 vaccination. The sequence came from an adult in good health. V gene TRBV14 combines with J gene TRBJ2-2; 9 nucleotides line up with TRBD1. For the CDR3, the DNA is TGTGCCAGCAGCCCCACAGGGGGCGGTACCGGGGAGCTGTTTTTT. Protein product: CASSPTGGGTGELFF.